The 19 T cell receptor beta chains listed next were all sequenced from one sample in a study of blood T cell repertoires in COVID-19. Repertoires were generated with immunoSEQ multiplex PCR, while TCRdb's copy carries only in-frame clones and drops some. The sample includes a few hundred thousand clones, about 85% seen only once; the top ten take around 6%. Sequencing used PBMCs or T cells enriched from blood (not recorded which). Every receptor here comes from a woman aged 25 to 45 who had recovered from COVID-19.

The rearrangement joins TRBV6-2 or TRBV6-3 to TRBJ1-2; D is uncertain. The germline V and J ends were trimmed by 0 bases and 2 bases, with 7 bases remaining between them. The CDR3 is made up of 14 amino acids. Germline V gene sequence: CDR1 MNHEY, CDR2 SVGEGT. For the CDR3, the DNA is TGTGCCAGCAGTTACTCCGCAGTCAACTATGGCTACACCTTC. This translates into CASSYSAVNYGYTF.

The chain has TRBV18 and TRBJ1-4; D remains unclear. The V and J ends lost 6 bases and 8 bases respectively, with 16 bases between them. The CDR3 sequence is 14 residues long. The germline V gene encodes CDR1 KGHSH and CDR2 LQKENI. The CDR3 region is CASSSALGGEKLFF. The CDR3 coding sequence is TGTGCCAGCTCTTCAGCGTTAGGAGGAGAAAAACTGTTTTTT.

CDR3: CASSLDRTTEAFF. In DNA, the CDR3 is TGTGCCAGCAGCTTGGACAGAACCACTGAAGCTTTCTTT. The chain uses TRBV11-2 and TRBJ1-1; TRBD1 might be the D (6 bases). The germline gives CDR1 SGHAT, CDR2 FQNNGV. This CDR3 has 13 residues. V was shortened by 3 bases and J by 4 bases, with 9 bases between the two germline ends.

The genes are TRBV6-5 and TRBJ2-2; 10 bases are a match to TRBD1. There are 16 residues in the CDR3. Germline lookup yields CDR1 MNHEY and CDR2 SVGAGI. Trimming at V came to 2 bases and at J to 6 bases, leaving 6 bases not matched to a gene. CDR3 DNA: TGTGCCAGCAGTTACCTGACAGGGGGCTTTTCCGGGGAGCTGTTTTTT. It translates to CASSYLTGGFSGELFF.

The chain recombines TRBV30 with TRBJ2-6; D possibly uses TRBD1 or TRBD2 (6 bases each). The germline V and J ends were trimmed by 5 bases and 1 base, with 15 bases remaining between them. The CDR3 runs to 16 residues. In germline, CDR1 is GTSNPN, CDR2 SVGIG (reference sequence). The CDR3 reads CAWGGQGSSGANVLTF. The CDR3 coding sequence is TGTGCCTGGGGGGGGCAGGGATCGTCTGGGGCCAACGTCCTGACTTTC.

The chain couples TRBV19 to TRBJ1-1; D is ambiguous. The germline V gene has CDR1 LNHDA and CDR2 SQIVND (reference sequence). The CDR3 length is 15 residues. V lost 4 bases and J 1 base, leaving 13 bases between the germline ends. The CDR3 loop is CASSRGSAGNTEAFF. The CDR3 DNA follows: TGTGCCAGTAGTAGGGGATCCGCGGGGAACACTGAAGCTTTCTTT.

The chain combines TRBV3-1 (or the pseudogene TRBV3-2) with TRBJ2-3, with 9 bases aligning to TRBD2. This CDR3 region has 16 residues. Germline CDR1 LGHDT, CDR2 YNNKEL (reference sequence). After removal of 3 bases from V and 7 bases from J, the junction contained 11 bases not matched to a gene. The CDR3 region is CASSHPAGGGAYTQYF. The CDR3 DNA sequence: TGTGCCAGCAGCCATCCCGCAGGCGGGGGGGCCTATACGCAGTATTTT.

The J gene is TRBJ1-1, the V gene TRBV30, with 9 positions matching TRBD1. The CDR3 runs 15 residues. Trimming took 2 bases from V and 10 from J; bases not matched to a gene: 14. CDR1 GTSNPN and CDR2 SVGIG come from the germline V gene (reference sequence). CDR3 amino acids: CAWSPPTGGYNIAFF. The DNA of the CDR3 is TGTGCCTGGAGTCCACCAACAGGGGGCTATAATATAGCTTTCTTT.

This chain links TRBV11-2 with TRBJ2-1; D unresolved. The V end was cut by 5 bases, the J end by 7 bases, with 9 bases between. This CDR3 spans 12 amino acids. Germline V CDR1 and CDR2: SGHAT, FQNNGV. CDR3 sequence: CASSPKQNEQFF. CDR3 nucleotide sequence: TGTGCCAGCAGCCCGAAACAAAATGAGCAGTTCTTC.

The chain is built from TRBV30 and TRBJ1-5; D is ambiguous. The CDR3 spans 15 residues. V was shortened by 2 bases and J by 1 base, with 12 bases between the two germline ends. Per the germline V gene, CDR1 is GTSNPN and CDR2 is SVGIG (reference sequence). CDR3 sequence reads: CAWSPIGSSNQPQHF. Written as DNA, the CDR3 is TGTGCCTGGAGTCCGATCGGTTCGAGCAATCAGCCCCAGCATTTT.

The CDR3 loop is CASSESRRGYEAFF. The CDR3 bases are TGCGCCAGCAGTGAGTCGAGGCGGGGGTACGAAGCTTTCTTT. This sequence joins TRBV10-1 and TRBJ1-1, with D possibly matching TRBD1 (5 bases). This CDR3 is built from 14 residues. With 0 bases removed from V and 8 bases from J, the gap between germline ends came to 13 bases. Germline CDR1 is WNHNN and CDR2 is SYGVQD (reference sequence).

This sequence joins TRBV19 and TRBJ2-5, with 7 positions matching TRBD1. The CDR3 has 14 amino acids. Germline V gives CDR1 LNHDA, CDR2 SQIVND (reference sequence). Germline trimming cut 5 bases from V and 5 bases from J; bases unmatched to any gene: 8. As DNA, the CDR3 is TGTGCCAGTAGTCCACCGGACAGGCGGGAGACCCAGTACTTC. It codes for CASSPPDRRETQYF.

The chain couples TRBV14 to TRBJ1-4; D is ambiguous. Germline V CDR1 and CDR2: SGHDN, FVKESK. Trimming removed 0 bases at V and 7 bases at J, with 12 bases between. The CDR3 length is 15 residues. In nucleotides, the CDR3 is TGTGCCAGCAGCCAAGACCCAGGTGGTCCTGAAAAACTGTTTTTT. This gives the protein CASSQDPGGPEKLFF.

A few counts support this clone. The V gene is TRBV7-2, the J gene TRBJ1-5; D might be TRBD1 (5 bases). Germline V gene sequence: CDR1 SGHTA, CDR2 FQGNSA. The CDR3 has 15 amino acids. Between the trimmed V and J ends, which lost 6 bases and 6 bases, there was a span of 18 bases. Here the CDR3 reads CASSTTGDSRQPQHF. Written as DNA, the CDR3 is TGTGCCAGCAGTACGACGGGGGACTCCCGTCAGCCCCAGCATTTT.

The chain couples TRBV19 to TRBJ2-1; 9 bases fit TRBD2. CDR1 and CDR2 from the germline V gene are LNHDA and SQIVND (reference sequence). This CDR3 has 15 amino acids. The ends lost 7 bases at V and 6 bases at J; junction bases unmatched: 10. The CDR3: CASNISGGRRNEQFF. CDR3 nucleotides: TGTGCCAGTAACATAAGCGGGGGGCGTCGCAATGAGCAGTTCTTC.

The V gene is TRBV7-8, the J gene TRBJ2-5; 12 nucleotides line up with TRBD2. The CDR3 covers 16 residues. Trimming took 1 base from V and 4 from J; bases not matched to a gene: 4. Germline-derived CDR1 and CDR2 are SGHVS and FQNEAQ. The DNA of the CDR3 is TGTGCCAGCAGCTTAGAACTAGCGGGGGGACGAGAGACCCAGTACTTC. Translating gives CASSLELAGGRETQYF.

The chain recombines TRBV2 with TRBJ1-4, with D possibly being TRBD1 (6 bases). Deletions cut 7 bases from V and 7 bases from J, with 16 bases between. From germline, CDR1 is SNHLY and CDR2 FYNNEI. The CDR3 consists of 14 residues. The CDR3 DNA reads TGTGCCAGCATGGGGCACAGGGTCGGTGAAAAACTGTTTTTT. It encodes CASMGHRVGEKLFF. Drawing the rest from reference TRBV2 and TRBJ1-4, the complete variable domain is EPEVTQTPSHQVTQMGQEVILRCVPISNHLYFYWYRQILGQKVEFLVSFYNNEISEKSEIFDDQFSVERPDGSNFTLKIRSTKLEDSAMYFCASMGHRVGEKLFFGSGTQLSVL.

J is TRBJ2-6 and V is TRBV4-1; 9 positions match TRBD1. V was clipped by 5 bases and J by 0 bases; unmatched bases: 5. Germline V gene data show CDR1 as MGHRA and CDR2 as YSYEKL. There are 17 residues in the CDR3. The CDR3 region is CASSSGTGTSGANVLTF. Here the CDR3 DNA reads TGCGCCAGCAGCTCCGGGACAGGGACCTCTGGGGCCAACGTCCTGACTTTC.

This clone came up once. V usage is TRBV5-1 and J usage is TRBJ1-2, with a tentative D call TRBD1 (6 bases). Germline CDR1 reads SGHRS; CDR2 reads YFSETQ. The CDR3 length is 14 residues. The V end was cut by 4 bases, the J end by 8 bases, with 18 bases between. This chain's CDR3 is CASSRTGNDNGYTF. The CDR3 DNA reads as TGCGCCAGCAGCCGTACAGGGAACGATAACGGCTACACCTTC.